A single sample is the source of the 2 T cell receptor beta chains below, sequenced in a study of T cells in women clearing cervical HPV infection. Assay: immunoSEQ multiplex PCR; the TCRdb copy retains only in-frame clones and omits some. In total, the table holds approximately 35,000 clones. Sequencing was done on a sample of blood buffy coat. The receptors shown here come from a woman aged 18 to 75 with a cervical HPV16 infection that either progressed to CIN3+ or cleared (not recorded which).

As concerns this clone: The read gets to within 3 residues of the CDR3 end, and the germline J gene fills in the rest. The gene calls are TRBV2 and TRBJ1-3; TRBD1 might be the D (5 bases). Trimming removed 2 bases at V and 0 bases at J, with 8 bases between. The CDR3 covers 15 residues. CDR1 is SNHLY and CDR2 is FYNNEI in the germline V gene. The CDR3 spells CASSEQGPSGNTIYF. The covered CDR3 bases are TGTGCCAGCAGTGAACAGGGTCCCTCTGGAAACACC.

Comment on this clone: The read terminates 3 residues ahead of where the CDR3 ends, so the germline J gene completes it. The chain joins TRBV5-1 to TRBJ2-5, with D uncertain. In germline, CDR1 is SGHRS, CDR2 YFSETQ. This CDR3 comprises 15 residues. V lost 0 bases to trimming and J lost 2 bases, with 11 bases between them. The CDR3 DNA, read in part, is TGCGCCAGCAGCTTGGATTCCCCGGGTCAAGAGACC. As protein: CASSLDSPGQET. The full-length CDR3 reads as CASSLDSPGQETQYF.